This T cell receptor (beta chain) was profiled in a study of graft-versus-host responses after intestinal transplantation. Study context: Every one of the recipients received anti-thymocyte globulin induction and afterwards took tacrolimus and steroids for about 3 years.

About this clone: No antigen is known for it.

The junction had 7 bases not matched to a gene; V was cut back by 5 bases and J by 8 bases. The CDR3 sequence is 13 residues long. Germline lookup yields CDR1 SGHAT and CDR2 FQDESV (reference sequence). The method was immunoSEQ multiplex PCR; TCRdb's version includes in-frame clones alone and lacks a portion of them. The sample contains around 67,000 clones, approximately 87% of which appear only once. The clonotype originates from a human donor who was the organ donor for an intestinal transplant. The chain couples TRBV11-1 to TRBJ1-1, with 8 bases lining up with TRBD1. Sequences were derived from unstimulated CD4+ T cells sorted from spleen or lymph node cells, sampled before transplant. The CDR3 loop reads CASSRGQAEEAFF. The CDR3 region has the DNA TGTGCCAGCAGCCGGGGACAGGCGGAAGAAGCTTTCTTT.